A single sample is the source of the 24 T cell receptor beta chains below, sequenced in a study of CDR3 diversity in severe acne (dated by TCRdb to about 2019). Library construction relied on PCR. This sample was sequenced with an Illumina HiSeq 2000. The public reads were quality trimmed at Q25 with fastp and then assembled into clones with MiXCR by TCRdb, keeping productive beta chains. Duplicate CDR3 protein sequences are folded into a single record with the most common DNA and genes. The sample table shows more than 70,000 distinct CDR3 sequences, and 45% to 55% are seen once. The ten largest clonotypes hold around 9.1% of the sample. Sequenced: blood. These receptors originate from a male donor in good health, serving as a control.

This clonotype was seen once. It is likely a read error, because the conserved phenylalanine at the end of the CDR3 is missing. The chain carries TRBV10-3 and TRBJ2-7; the match to TRBD2 covers 9 bases. The CDR3 contains 14 residues. Per germline, CDR1 ENHRY and CDR2 SYGVKD. CDR3: CASSYPGLAYEQYS. CDR3 DNA sequence: TGTGCCAGCAGTTACCCCGGACTAGCGTACGAGCAGTACTCC.

This clonotype ranks as medium-sized. The genes are TRBV7-8 and TRBJ1-6; D is possibly TRBD1 (6 bases). This CDR3 has 17 residues. The germline V gene encodes CDR1 SGHVS and CDR2 FQNEAQ. Trimming cost V 0 bases and J 5 bases, with 14 bases left between them. Here the CDR3 reads CASSLAVGGGNNSPLHF. The CDR3 region has the DNA TGTGCCAGCAGCTTAGCGGTGGGGGGCGGGAATAATTCACCCCTCCACTTT.

Details on this clonotype: The junction does not match germline at one end; this may be a read error. The chain combines TRBV6-1 with TRBJ2-5; 11 positions match TRBD1. The CDR3 is made up of 14 amino acids. Germline assignment: CDR1 MNHNS and CDR2 SASEGT. CDR3 DNA: TGTGCCAGCCTAAGGACAGGGGGCGAAGAGACCCGGTACTTC. It is translated as CASLRTGGEETRYF.

On this clonotype itself: As the CDR3 is not closed by the conserved phenylalanine or tryptophan, this likely results from a read error. The DNA is omitted, as the CDR3 cannot be located on it reliably, and the CDR3 follows TCRdb's listing. This chain uses TRBV29-1 with TRBJ2-5; the D call in the table, TRBD1, was not verified against the DNA. Inclusive of both ends, the CDR3 amounts to 16 amino acids. Germline values: CDR1 SQVTM, CDR2 ANQGSEA. The CDR3 is CSVRLDRDNYGYTFGS.

The J gene is TRBJ2-7, the V gene TRBV20-1; a weak D match, TRBD1 (7 bases). The CDR3 runs 12 residues. Trimming removed 6 bases from V and 5 bases from J, with 14 bases in between. Looked up from germline, CDR1 is DFQATT and CDR2 is SNEGSKA (reference sequence). CDR3 DNA: TGCAGTGCCCGACAGGGAGGCGACGAGCAGTACTTC. Its protein is CSARQGGDEQYF.

Comments on this clonotype: This may be a read error, as it is one base from a much larger clone. The chain is built from TRBV19 and TRBJ1-2; no clear D. The CDR3 spans 15 residues. Germline V lookup: CDR1 LNHDA, CDR2 SQIVND (reference sequence). Deletions cut 0 bases from V and 8 bases from J, with 16 bases between. This CDR3 is CASSIDSQEASGYTF. The CDR3 DNA reads TGTGCCAGTAGTATAGATTCGCAGGAGGCAAGCGGCTACACCTTC.

This chain uses TRBV12-3 or TRBV12-4 with TRBJ1-5; D possibly corresponds to TRBD1 (5 bases). This CDR3 region has 16 residues. The V end lost 2 bases, the J end lost 3 bases, and 14 bases lay between the germline ends. As DNA, the CDR3 is TGTGCCAGCAGTTTACAGGCGGGGGTGACCAATCAGCCCCAGCATTTT. This gives the protein CASSLQAGVTNQPQHF.

This clonotype was counted a few times. The CDR3 reads CATAQGMNTEAFF. The CDR3 DNA reads TGTGCCACTGCACAGGGTATGAACACTGAAGCTTTCTTT. This chain links TRBV9 with TRBJ1-1, with D maybe TRBD1 (6 bases). This CDR3 is 13 amino acids long. Trimming removed 9 bases at V and 0 bases at J, with 12 bases between. CDR1 and CDR2 (germline): SGDLS, YYNGEE. Full variable domain (rest looked up from reference TRBV9 and TRBJ1-1): DSGVTQTPKHLITATGQRVTLRCSPRSGDLSVYWYQQSLDQGLQFLIQYYNGEERAKGNILERFSAQQFPDLHSELNLSSLELGDSALYFCATAQGMNTEAFFGQGTRLTVV.

This clonotype was counted a few times. This chain links TRBV9 with TRBJ2-7; tentatively, D is TRBD1 (5 bases). Germline V lookup: CDR1 SGDLS, CDR2 YYNGEE. Trimming stripped 1 base from V and 1 base from J, with 12 bases between. The CDR3 is 15 residues long. CDR3 amino acids: CASSVTSGRSYEQYF. The CDR3 DNA reads as TGTGCCAGCAGCGTAACGTCAGGGCGATCCTACGAGCAGTACTTC.

This clonotype counts as medium-sized. The chain uses TRBV2 and TRBJ2-3, with D perhaps matching TRBD2 (5 bases). Deletions cut 7 bases from V and 0 bases from J, with 11 bases between. Germline V CDR1 and CDR2: SNHLY, FYNNEI. The CDR3 has 14 amino acids. The CDR3 spells CASIMEASTDTQYF. The CDR3 nucleotides read TGTGCCAGCATAATGGAGGCTAGCACAGATACGCAGTATTTT.

CDR3 nucleotides: TGTGCCAGCAGTGGGGGGACTAGCGGGCGGGCCCGGGATACGCAGTATTTT. Protein sequence: CASSGGTSGRARDTQYF. The chain combines TRBV12-3 or TRBV12-4 with TRBJ2-3, with TRBD2 matching 12 bases. The length of the CDR3 is 17 residues. Trimming removed 5 bases from V and 6 bases from J; junction bases left unmatched: 12.

In regard to this clonotype: A read error may produce the germline difference seen at one junction end. This sequence joins TRBV3-1 and TRBJ2-2; TRBD1 matches at 7 bases. CDR1 LGHDT and CDR2 YNNKEL come from the germline V gene (reference sequence). The CDR3 runs to 16 residues. CDR3 DNA: TGTGCCAGCAGCCAAGCCGCTGGCAGGGGGTCCGGGGAGCTGCTCTTT. Encoded protein: CASSQAAGRGSGELLF.

This clonotype was detected many times. This rearrangement joins TRBV4-1 to TRBJ1-3; 9 bases map to TRBD1. The CDR3 extends over 16 amino acids. Per the germline V gene, CDR1 is MGHRA and CDR2 is YSYEKL. J lost 7 bases, V lost 0 bases, and 7 bases had no gene match. The CDR3 is CASSQDLGTGSNTIYF. CDR3 nucleotide sequence: TGCGCCAGCAGCCAAGATTTGGGGACAGGGTCCAACACCATATATTTT.

V gene TRBV7-9 combines with J gene TRBJ2-7; TRBD2 matches at 12 bases. V was pared by 5 bases and J by 1 base, with 6 bases of the junction left unmatched. Germline CDR1 reads SEHNR; CDR2 reads FQNEAQ (reference sequence). CDR3 length: 16 amino acids. This CDR3 is CASSRRGLAGSYEQYF. CDR3 in DNA: TGTGCCAGCAGCCGGCGAGGACTAGCGGGATCCTACGAGCAGTACTTC.

The CDR3 DNA sequence: TGTGCCTGGAGTGTAGAGAATAGCCGGCAGCAGCATTTT. This gives the protein CAWSVENSRQQHF. This rearrangement joins TRBV30 to TRBJ1-5; D is unclear. Trimming removed 0 bases at V and 13 bases at J, with 16 bases between. In germline, CDR1 is GTSNPN, CDR2 SVGIG (reference sequence). This CDR3 spans 13 amino acids.

The J gene is TRBJ1-2, the V gene TRBV24-1, with 8 bases lining up with TRBD1. The CDR3 totals 16 residues. Germline V lookup: CDR1 KGHDR, CDR2 SFDVKD. Losses at the gene ends were 3 bases for V and 3 bases for J; bases not matched to a gene: 8. The DNA of the CDR3 is TGTGCCACCAGTGATGGGCAGGGGGCGCGTGACTATGGCTACACCTTC. The encoded protein is CATSDGQGARDYGYTF.

In its sample, this clonotype was seen many times. The chain has TRBV15 and TRBJ1-5; no clear D. CDR1 and CDR2 (germline): LNHNV, YYDKDF (reference sequence). The ends were cut back, 2 bases at V and 4 bases at J, with 9 bases in the middle. This CDR3 spans 14 amino acids. The CDR3 nucleotides are TGTGCCACCAGCAGATACAGCGTTAATCAGCCCCAGCATTTT. As protein: CATSRYSVNQPQHF.

The chain employs TRBV24-1 and TRBJ2-5, with D uncertain. In germline, CDR1 is KGHDR, CDR2 SFDVKD. The V end lost 6 bases, the J end lost 5 bases, and 15 bases lay between the germline ends. The CDR3 has 14 amino acids. The CDR3 bases are TGTGCCACCAGTAAAACTCGGTGGAGTGAGACCCAGTACTTC. Translation: CATSKTRWSETQYF.

This rearrangement joins TRBV9 to TRBJ2-1; 9 nucleotides line up with TRBD1. V lost 3 bases, J lost 7 bases, and 5 bases stayed unmatched. The germline gives CDR1 SGDLS, CDR2 YYNGEE. The CDR3 has 14 residues. This CDR3 reads CASSAGTGFNEQFF. The CDR3, as DNA: TGTGCCAGCAGCGCCGGGACAGGGTTTAATGAGCAGTTCTTC.

Notes on this clonotype: A read error may explain this, as a much larger clone is one base away. The rearrangement links TRBV6-5 to TRBJ2-3; D possibly matches TRBD1 or TRBD2 (5 bases each). This CDR3 is built from 17 residues. Per the germline V gene, CDR1 is MNHEY and CDR2 is SVGAGI. V lost 1 base and J 0 bases, leaving 14 bases between the germline ends. CDR3 amino acids: CASSYFPGTTSTDTQYF. In DNA form, the CDR3 reads TGTGCCAGCAGTTACTTCCCCGGGACCACTAGCACAGATACGCAGTATTTT.

This clonotype was counted at least ten times. This rearrangement joins TRBV25-1 to TRBJ2-7, with D perhaps TRBD1 or TRBD2 (5 bases each). CDR1 and CDR2 from the germline V gene are MGHDK and SYGVNS. The V end was cut by 8 bases, the J end by 6 bases, with 17 bases between. The length of the CDR3 is 13 residues. CDR3 amino acids: CASGTALLGEQYF. The CDR3 DNA is TGTGCCAGCGGGACGGCACTTCTCGGCGAGCAGTACTTC.

The CDR3: CASSIRGPYEQYF. In nucleotides, the CDR3 is TGTGCCAGTAGTATACGAGGACCCTACGAGCAGTACTTC. The rearrangement links TRBV19 to TRBJ2-7; no reliable D call. Trimming took 2 bases from V and 2 from J, leaving 7 bases between them. Germline values: CDR1 LNHDA, CDR2 SQIVND (reference sequence). CDR3 length: 13 amino acids.

V usage is TRBV3-1 and J usage is TRBJ1-1, with D possibly being TRBD1 (6 bases). V was pared by 8 bases and J by 2 bases, with 18 bases between. Germline CDR1 LGHDT, CDR2 YNNKEL (reference sequence). This CDR3 has 15 amino acids. CDR3 bases: TGTGCCAGCGGATTACGACAGGAGCTTAACACTGAAGCTTTCTTT. Protein product: CASGLRQELNTEAFF.

V is TRBV5-6 and J is TRBJ1-2; D gene unclear. CDR3 length: 17 residues. V gave up 1 base and J gave up 7 bases, with 23 bases separating them. The V gene's germline CDR1 is SGHDT and CDR2 YYEEEE. CDR3 DNA: TGTGCCAGCAGCTTGCAGACCGGGGAGTGGGCCAGTATTGGCTACACCTTC. This codes for CASSLQTGEWASIGYTF. The whole variable domain, filled in from reference TRBV5-6 and TRBJ1-2, reads DAGVTQSPTHLIKTRGQQVTLRCSPKSGHDTVSWYQQALGQGPQFIFQYYEEEERQRGNFPDRFSGHQFPNYSSELNVNALLLGDSALYLCASSLQTGEWASIGYTFGSGTRLTVV.